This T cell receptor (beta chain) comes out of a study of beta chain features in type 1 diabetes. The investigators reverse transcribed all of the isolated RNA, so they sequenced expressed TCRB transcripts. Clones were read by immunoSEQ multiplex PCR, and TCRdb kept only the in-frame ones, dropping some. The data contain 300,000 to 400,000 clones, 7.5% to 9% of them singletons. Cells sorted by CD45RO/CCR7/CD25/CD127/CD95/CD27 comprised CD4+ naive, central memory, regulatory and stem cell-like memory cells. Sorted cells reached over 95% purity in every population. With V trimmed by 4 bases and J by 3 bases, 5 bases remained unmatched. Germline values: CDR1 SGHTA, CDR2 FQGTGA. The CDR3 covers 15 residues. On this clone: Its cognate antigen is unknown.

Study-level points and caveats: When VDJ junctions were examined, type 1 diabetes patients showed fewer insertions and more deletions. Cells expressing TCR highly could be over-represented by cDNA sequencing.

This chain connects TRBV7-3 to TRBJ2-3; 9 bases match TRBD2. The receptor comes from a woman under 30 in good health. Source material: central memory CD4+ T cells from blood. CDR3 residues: CASSSVAGDTDTQYF. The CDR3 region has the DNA TGTGCCAGCAGCTCGGTAGCGGGAGATACAGATACGCAGTATTTT. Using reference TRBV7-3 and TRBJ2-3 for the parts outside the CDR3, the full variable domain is GAGVSQTPSNKVTEKGKYVELRCDPISGHTALYWYRQSLGQGPEFLIYFQGTGAADDSGLPNDRFFAVRPEGSVSTLKIQRTERGDSAVYLCASSSVAGDTDTQYFGPGTRLTVL.